This T cell receptor (beta chain) was identified in a study of breast tumors, draining lymph nodes, adjacent tissues. This clonotype was seen many times. The antigen remains undetermined. Findings of the study overall: Data fit most tumor T cells coming from lymph node, expanding in tumor. Luminal-like breast cancer showed significantly greater tumor-nontumor repertoire similarity than basal-like breast cancer did. Tumor repertoires ranked between lymph nodes and nontumor tissue in diversity, with V and J gene preferences. That most tumor T cells come from lymph nodes remained unproven.

Per the germline V gene, CDR1 is SEHNR and CDR2 is FQNEAQ (reference sequence). This CDR3 spans 14 amino acids. The germline V and J ends were trimmed by 5 bases and 5 bases, with 13 bases remaining between them. TCRdb re-called the multiplex PCR reads through MiXCR, storing one row per CDR3 protein. The sample has some 49,000 distinct CDR3 sequences, about 21% seen once. The rearrangement joins TRBV7-9 to TRBJ1-5; D perhaps matches TRBD1 (6 bases). This receptor was taken from a female donor with breast cancer. Some clones in this sample may be carry-over from other donors' samples. The sample consisted of breast tumor tissue. CDR3 sequence (DNA): TGTGCCAGCAGCATGACAGGTCGGGATCAGCCCCAGCATTTT. Translation: CASSMTGRDQPQHF.